This TCR beta chain came from a study of OX40 agonist ivuxolimab in advanced cancers. Whole-study context: Of mixed ages from about 23 to 79 and averaging about 60 years, the group was roughly 85% male. Prior anti-PD-1, anti-PD-L1 or anti-CTLA-4 therapy did not bar entry, and 30% to 40% had some.

The V and J ends lost 5 bases and 1 base respectively, with 15 bases between them. Germline assignment: CDR1 MGHDK and CDR2 SYGVNS. The CDR3 loop spans 17 amino acids. The method was immunoSEQ multiplex PCR; TCRdb's version includes in-frame clones alone and lacks a portion of them. The sample yields fewer than 45,000 clones, about 88% seen once. The specimen was CD4+ or CD8+ T cells sorted from blood, collected in a trial of the OX40 agonist ivuxolimab. The chain carries TRBV25-1 and TRBJ2-6; D might be TRBD2 (5 bases). The source of this sequence is an adult with an advanced solid tumor such as melanoma, head and neck, liver or kidney cancer. CDR3 residues: CASSPPVGVSGANVLTF. CDR3 in DNA: TGTGCCAGCAGTCCCCCGGTGGGAGTTTCTGGGGCCAACGTCCTGACTTTC.